The T cell receptor (beta chain) under discussion was sequenced for a study of T cell responses to AZD1222 COVID-19 vaccine. General study points: Repertoire sampling was restricted to post-peak T cell response timepoints. Only a handful of AZD1222 recipients tested seropositive at baseline. Unmutated variant regions reportedly attract nearly half of all spike-specific TCRs. Most donors were white British, females outnumbered males, and clonal diversity was possibly underestimated.

Comment on this clone: Antigen: not known.

Sequenced by immunoSEQ multiplex PCR; TCRdb stores in-frame clones only, minus some. This table holds fewer than 100,000 clones, roughly 85% found once. The germline gives CDR1 MGHRA, CDR2 YSYEKL. V trimming: 4 bases; J trimming: 3 bases; junction bases outside the gene matches: 6. The CDR3 is 15 amino acids. The sample consisted of peripheral blood, taken 28 days after the second AZD1222 dose. The TCR sequence derives from an adult who received the AZD1222 COVID-19 vaccine. The rearrangement uses TRBV4-1 and TRBJ2-7; TRBD2 agrees at 10 bases. The CDR3 loop is CASSLIERGGYEQYF. CDR3 nucleotides: TGCGCCAGCAGCCTGATCGAGCGGGGGGGCTACGAGCAGTACTTC.